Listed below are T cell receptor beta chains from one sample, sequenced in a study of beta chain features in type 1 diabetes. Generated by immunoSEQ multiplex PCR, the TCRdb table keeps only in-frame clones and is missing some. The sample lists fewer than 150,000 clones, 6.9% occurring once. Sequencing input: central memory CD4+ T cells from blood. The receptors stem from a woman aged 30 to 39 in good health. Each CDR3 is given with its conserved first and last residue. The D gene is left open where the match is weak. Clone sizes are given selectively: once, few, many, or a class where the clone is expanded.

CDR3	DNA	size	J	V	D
CASSPGQTLYEQYF	TGTGCCAGCAGCCCGGGACAGACCCTCTACGAGCAGTACTTC	.	TRBJ2-7	TRBV7-2	TRBD1
CASSPTSGAGNEQFF	TGTGCCAGCAGCCCTACTTCGGGAGCGGGGAATGAGCAGTTCTTC	.	TRBJ2-1	TRBV11-2	TRBD2
CASSDLAGSTDTQYF	TGTGCCAGCAGTGATCTCGCGGGGAGCACAGATACGCAGTATTTT	few	TRBJ2-3	TRBV6-1	.
CASSVTGIQYNEQFF	TGTGCCAGTAGTGTTACAGGGATTCAGTACAATGAGCAGTTCTTC	few	TRBJ2-1	TRBV19	.
CASSIYSGANVLTF	TGTGCCAGCAGCATTTACTCTGGGGCCAACGTCCTGACTTTC	.	TRBJ2-6	TRBV7-9	.
CATEAQGAFYGYTF	TGTGCCACGGAAGCACAGGGGGCTTTCTATGGCTACACCTTC	.	TRBJ1-2	TRBV25-1	TRBD1
CASSSTSGINNEQFF	TGTGCCAGCAGCTCCACTAGCGGGATTAACAATGAGCAGTTCTTC	few	TRBJ2-1	TRBV7-2	TRBD2
CASRRRGGTYEQYF	TGTGCCAGCAGACGGAGGGGCGGGACCTACGAGCAGTACTTC	.	TRBJ2-7	TRBV27	.
CASSPQGGYGYTF	TGCGCCAGCAGCCCCCAAGGAGGCTATGGCTACACCTTC	.	TRBJ1-2	TRBV5-1	.
CASRHPKGGSSYNEQFF	TGTGCCAGCAGACACCCTAAGGGCGGGAGTTCCTACAATGAGCAGTTCTTC	few	TRBJ2-1	TRBV7-2	TRBD2
CASSMMSGLAVDYEQYF	TGTGCCAGTAGTATGATGTCGGGACTAGCGGTTGACTACGAGCAGTACTTC	.	TRBJ2-7	TRBV19	TRBD2
CASRKRDRGPTEAFF	TGTGCCAGCAGAAAACGGGACAGGGGGCCAACTGAAGCTTTCTTT	.	TRBJ1-1	TRBV5-4	TRBD1
CASSAGTVSNQPQHF	TGTGCCAGCAGTGCGGGGACGGTCAGCAATCAGCCCCAGCATTTT	many	TRBJ1-5	TRBV6-5	.
CASSPPMALQETQYF	TGTGCCAGCTCACCACCTATGGCCCTCCAAGAGACCCAGTACTTC	.	TRBJ2-5	TRBV18	.
CASSVTGFYGYTF	TGTGCCAGCAGCGTTACAGGGTTCTATGGCTACACCTTC	.	TRBJ1-2	TRBV9	.
CASSQDTVRTSVGEQFF	TGTGCCAGCAGCCAAGATACAGTGCGGACTAGCGTCGGTGAGCAGTTCTTC	few	TRBJ2-1	TRBV4-2	TRBD2
CASSTQGLARETQYF	TGTGCCAGCAGTACTCAAGGACTAGCGCGTGAGACCCAGTACTTC	.	TRBJ2-5	TRBV27	TRBD2
CASTQGGRNTEAFF	TGTGCCAGCACTCAAGGGGGCAGGAACACTGAAGCTTTCTTT	many	TRBJ1-1	TRBV13	TRBD1
CASSPDWGGYEQYF	TGTGCCAGCAGCCCGGACTGGGGTGGCTACGAGCAGTACTTC	.	TRBJ2-7	TRBV5-6	.
CASSLALQGTGELFF	TGTGCCAGCAGCTTAGCCCTACAGGGAACCGGGGAGCTGTTTTTT	few	TRBJ2-2	TRBV7-2	.
CASSPRQGRVNEQFF	TGCGCCAGCAGCCCTCGACAGGGTCGTGTCAATGAGCAGTTCTTC	few	TRBJ2-1	TRBV4-3	TRBD1
CASSRAVGSYNEQFF	TGTGCCAGCAGTCGAGCGGTGGGTTCCTACAATGAGCAGTTCTTC	.	TRBJ2-1	TRBV6-5	.
CASSQIDRAQETQYF	TGTGCCAGCAGTCAAATCGACAGGGCCCAAGAGACCCAGTACTTC	.	TRBJ2-5	TRBV28	TRBD1
CASSPTSQEPQHF	TGTGCCAGCTCACCAACATCTCAGGAGCCCCAGCATTTT	few	TRBJ1-5	TRBV18	.
CASNDNRGLSYGYTF	TGTGCCAGCAATGATAACAGGGGGCTCAGCTATGGCTACACCTTC	.	TRBJ1-2	TRBV28	TRBD1
CASSPRTGVNYGYTF	TGTGCCAGCAGCCCCCGGACAGGTGTCAACTATGGCTACACCTTC	few	TRBJ1-2	TRBV7-2	TRBD1
CASSLGGSRTDTQYF	TGTGCCAGCAGCTTAGGCGGGAGTCGAACAGATACGCAGTATTTT	few	TRBJ2-3	TRBV7-2	TRBD2
CASSYLVAGGLTGELFF	TGTGCCAGCAGCTATCTAGTAGCGGGAGGTCTAACCGGGGAGCTGTTTTTT	.	TRBJ2-2	TRBV13	TRBD2
CASSRQGRNNQPQHF	TGTGCCAGCAGTCGACAGGGGAGAAACAATCAGCCCCAGCATTTT	.	TRBJ1-5	TRBV2	TRBD1
CASSPGQVYGYTF	TGTGCCAGCAGCCCGGGACAGGTTTATGGCTACACCTTC	few	TRBJ1-2	TRBV7-2	TRBD1
CAISVADTSQETQYF	TGTGCCATCAGTGTGGCGGACACATCCCAAGAGACCCAGTACTTC	.	TRBJ2-5	TRBV10-3	.
CASSLPLRTGIVFSNQPQHF	TGCGCCAGCAGTCTCCCTTTAAGGACAGGGATAGTTTTTAGCAATCAGCCCCAGCATTTT	few	TRBJ1-5	TRBV23-1	TRBD1
CASSEAGSRQETQYF	TGCGCCAGCAGTGAGGCGGGAAGCCGCCAAGAGACCCAGTACTTC	.	TRBJ2-5	TRBV10-2	.
CSGSGTGSSDSNYGYTF	TGCAGCGGATCCGGGACAGGGAGTAGCGACTCTAACTATGGCTACACCTTC	few	TRBJ1-2	TRBV29-1	TRBD1
CASSSEAGTGGYEQYF	TGTGCTAGCAGCTCCGAAGCCGGGACAGGGGGCTACGAGCAGTACTTC	few	TRBJ2-7	TRBV7-7	TRBD1
CASSPGLGETQYF	TGTGCCAGCAGCCCGGGACTAGGCGAGACCCAGTACTTC	.	TRBJ2-5	TRBV7-2	TRBD2
CASSPRTGTYEQYF	TGTGCCAGCAGCCCACGGACAGGTACCTACGAGCAGTACTTC	few	TRBJ2-7	TRBV7-2	TRBD1
CASSPWGTGTGTYEQYF	TGTGCCAGCAGTCCCTGGGGGACCGGGACAGGGACCTACGAGCAGTACTTC	few	TRBJ2-7	TRBV27	TRBD1
CASSLAVSSYNEQFF	TGCGCCAGCAGCTTAGCGGTTAGCTCCTACAATGAGCAGTTCTTC	.	TRBJ2-1	TRBV5-1	.
CASSIRWRTNTEAFF	TGTGCCAGTAGTATTCGCTGGAGGACGAACACTGAAGCTTTCTTT	few	TRBJ1-1	TRBV19	.
CASSLGQGGNEQFF	TGTGCCAGCAGCCTCGGACAGGGGGGTAATGAGCAGTTCTTC	many	TRBJ2-1	TRBV7-2	TRBD1
CAWRNGNRRSSYEQYF	TGTGCCTGGAGGAACGGGAACAGACGTAGTTCCTACGAGCAGTACTTC	.	TRBJ2-7	TRBV30	.
CASRSGTGIGELFF	TGTGCCAGCAGATCCGGGACAGGGATCGGGGAGCTGTTTTTT	few	TRBJ2-2	TRBV27	TRBD1
CATSRDRYSGSVPNEQFF	TGTGCCACCAGCAGAGATCGGTATAGCGGGAGTGTCCCTAATGAGCAGTTCTTC	.	TRBJ2-1	TRBV15	TRBD2
CASSGTGGSQPQHF	TGTGCCAGTAGTGGCACAGGGGGCAGTCAGCCCCAGCATTTT	.	TRBJ1-5	TRBV19	TRBD1
CASSLPGNQPQHF	TGTGCCAGCAGTTTACCGGGGAATCAGCCCCAGCATTTT	.	TRBJ1-5	TRBV28	.
CASSHSTDTQYF	TGTGCCAGCAGCCATAGCACAGATACGCAGTATTTT	few	TRBJ2-3	TRBV9	.
CASSLDGLAGVQETQYF	TGTGCCAGCAGCTTAGATGGACTAGCGGGAGTCCAGGAGACCCAGTACTTC	.	TRBJ2-5	TRBV7-2	TRBD2